This TCR beta chain derives from a study of radiotherapy plus CTLA-4 blockade in lung cancer. Broader study findings: Response was reportedly best predicted by early blood T cell clone dynamics, with interferon-beta.

The ends were cut back, 6 bases at V and 5 bases at J, with 23 bases in the middle. Germline-derived CDR1 and CDR2 are LNHDA and SQIVND (reference sequence). This CDR3 has 17 residues. The assay was immunoSEQ multiplex PCR, and TCRdb's table has in-frame clones only and misses some. There are some 110,000 clones in the sample; about four fifths occur only once, and approximately 5% lies in the top ten. Note on this clone: Its antigen remains unknown.

The chain couples TRBV19 to TRBJ2-1; D perhaps matches TRBD2 (7 bases). The receptor was isolated from a human donor with non-small cell lung cancer who had a partial response to radiotherapy plus ipilimumab. Sequences were derived from peripheral blood, sampled from a patient treated with radiotherapy plus ipilimumab. The DNA for the CDR3 is TGTGCCAGTAGCGCTCCAGCTGGCGGGGGCGTCAACAATGAGCAGTTCTTC. This translates into CASSAPAGGGVNNEQFF.